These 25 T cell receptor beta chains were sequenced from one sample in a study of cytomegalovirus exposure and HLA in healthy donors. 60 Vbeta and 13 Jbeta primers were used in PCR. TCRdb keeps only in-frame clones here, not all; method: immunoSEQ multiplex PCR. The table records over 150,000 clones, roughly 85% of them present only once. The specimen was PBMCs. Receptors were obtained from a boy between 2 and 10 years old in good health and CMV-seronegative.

CDR3 sequence: CASSLYLAEEPTNTGELFF. CDR3 DNA sequence: TGTGCCAGCAGTTTATATTTGGCGGAGGAGCCTACGAACACCGGGGAGCTGTTTTTT. V usage is TRBV28 and J usage is TRBJ2-2, with D possibly being TRBD2 (5 bases). With 1 base removed from V and 0 bases from J, the gap between germline ends came to 18 bases. The CDR3 is made up of 19 amino acids. Germline V CDR1 and CDR2: MDHEN, SYDVKM. The whole variable domain, remainder taken from reference TRBV28 and TRBJ2-2, is DVKVTQSSRYLVKRTGEKVFLECVQDMDHENMFWYRQDPGLGLRLIYFSYDVKMKEKGDIPEGYSVSREKKERFSLILESASTNQTSMYLCASSLYLAEEPTNTGELFFGEGSRLTVL.

CDR3 amino acids: CATSRDWDWAGSTDTQYF. The CDR3 region has the DNA TGTGCCACCAGCAGAGATTGGGACTGGGCGGGGAGCACAGATACGCAGTATTTT. This chain joins TRBV15 and TRBJ2-3; TRBD2 might be the D (6 bases). Germline V CDR1 and CDR2: LNHNV, YYDKDF (reference sequence). Trimming pared 0 bases from V and 0 bases from J, leaving 16 bases between. CDR3 length: 18 amino acids.

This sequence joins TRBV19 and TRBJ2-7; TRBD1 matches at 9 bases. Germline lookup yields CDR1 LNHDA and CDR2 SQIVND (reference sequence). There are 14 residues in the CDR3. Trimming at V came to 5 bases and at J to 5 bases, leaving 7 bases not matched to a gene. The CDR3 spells CASSPGTGPNEQYV. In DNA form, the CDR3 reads TGTGCCAGTAGTCCCGGGACAGGGCCCAACGAGCAGTACGTC.

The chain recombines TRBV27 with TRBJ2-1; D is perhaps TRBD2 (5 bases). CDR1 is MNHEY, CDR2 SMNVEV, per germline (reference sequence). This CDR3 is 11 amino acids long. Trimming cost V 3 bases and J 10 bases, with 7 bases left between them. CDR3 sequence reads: CASSFQREQFF. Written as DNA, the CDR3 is TGTGCCAGCAGTTTCCAGCGGGAGCAGTTCTTC.

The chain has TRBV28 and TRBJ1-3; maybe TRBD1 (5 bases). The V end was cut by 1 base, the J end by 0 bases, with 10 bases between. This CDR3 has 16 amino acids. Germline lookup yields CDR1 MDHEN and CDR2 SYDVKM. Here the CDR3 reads CASSLSGISSGNTIYF. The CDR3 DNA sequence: TGTGCCAGCAGTTTATCAGGGATTAGCTCTGGAAACACCATATATTTT.

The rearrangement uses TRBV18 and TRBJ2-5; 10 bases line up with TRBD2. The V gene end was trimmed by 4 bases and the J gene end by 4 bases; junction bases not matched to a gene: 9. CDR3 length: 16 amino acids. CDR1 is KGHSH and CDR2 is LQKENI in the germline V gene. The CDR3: CASSQKLAGIGETQYF. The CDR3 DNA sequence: TGTGCCAGCTCACAGAAACTAGCGGGAATCGGAGAGACCCAGTACTTC. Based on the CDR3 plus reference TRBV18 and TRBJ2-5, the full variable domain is NAGVMQNPRHLVRRRGQEARLRCSPMKGHSHVYWYRQLPEEGLKFMVYLQKENIIDESGMPKERFSAEFPKEGPSILRIQQVVRGDSAAYFCASSQKLAGIGETQYFGPGTRLLVL.

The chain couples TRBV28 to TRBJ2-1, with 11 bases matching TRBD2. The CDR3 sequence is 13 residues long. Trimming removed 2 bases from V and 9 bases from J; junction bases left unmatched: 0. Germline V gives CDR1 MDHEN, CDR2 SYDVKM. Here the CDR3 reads CASSLLAGGEQFF. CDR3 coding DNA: TGTGCCAGCAGTTTACTAGCGGGAGGTGAGCAGTTCTTC.

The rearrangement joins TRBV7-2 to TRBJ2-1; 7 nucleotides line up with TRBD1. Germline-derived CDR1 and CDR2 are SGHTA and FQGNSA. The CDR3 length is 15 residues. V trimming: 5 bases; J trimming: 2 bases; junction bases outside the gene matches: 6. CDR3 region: CASSPGGYPYNEQFF. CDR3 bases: TGTGCCAGCAGCCCAGGGGGTTACCCCTACAATGAGCAGTTCTTC. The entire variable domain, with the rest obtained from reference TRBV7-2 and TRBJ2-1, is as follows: GAGVSQSPSNKVTEKGKDVELRCDPISGHTALYWYRQSLGQGLEFLIYFQGNSAPDKSGLPSDRFSAERTGGSVSTLTIQRTQQEDSAVYLCASSPGGYPYNEQFFGPGTRLTVL.

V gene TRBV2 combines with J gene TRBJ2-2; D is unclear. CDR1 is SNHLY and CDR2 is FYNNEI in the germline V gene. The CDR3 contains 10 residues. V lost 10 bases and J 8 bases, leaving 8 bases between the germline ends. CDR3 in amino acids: CATHGGELFF. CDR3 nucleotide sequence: TGTGCCACCCACGGGGGGGAGCTGTTTTTT.

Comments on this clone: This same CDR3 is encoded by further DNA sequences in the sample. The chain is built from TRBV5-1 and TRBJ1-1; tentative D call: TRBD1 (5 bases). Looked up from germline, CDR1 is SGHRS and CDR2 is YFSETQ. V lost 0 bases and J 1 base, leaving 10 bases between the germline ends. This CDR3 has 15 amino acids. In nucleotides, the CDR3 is TGCGCCAGCAGCTTGGTCGCGGGGGGGAACACTGAAGCTTTCTTT. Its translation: CASSLVAGGNTEAFF.

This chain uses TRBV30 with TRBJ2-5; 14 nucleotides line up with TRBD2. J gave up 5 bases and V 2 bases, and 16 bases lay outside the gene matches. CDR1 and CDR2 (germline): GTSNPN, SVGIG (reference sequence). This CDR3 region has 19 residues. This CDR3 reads CAWSLSFPGLAGAGETQYF. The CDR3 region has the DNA TGTGCCTGGAGTTTATCCTTCCCGGGACTAGCGGGAGCGGGGGAGACCCAGTACTTC.

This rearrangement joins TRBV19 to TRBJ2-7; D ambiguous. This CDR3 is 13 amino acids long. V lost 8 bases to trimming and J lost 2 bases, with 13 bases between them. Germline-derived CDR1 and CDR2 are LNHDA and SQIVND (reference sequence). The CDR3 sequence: CASGLDGTYEQYF. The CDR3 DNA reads TGTGCCAGTGGGCTCGACGGCACCTACGAGCAGTACTTC.

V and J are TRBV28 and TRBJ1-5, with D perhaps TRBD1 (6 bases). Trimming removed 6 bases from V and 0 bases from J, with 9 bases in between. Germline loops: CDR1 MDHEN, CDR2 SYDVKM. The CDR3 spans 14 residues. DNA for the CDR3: TGTGCCAGCAGGTACAGGGTTAGCAATCAGCCCCAGCATTTT. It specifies CASRYRVSNQPQHF.

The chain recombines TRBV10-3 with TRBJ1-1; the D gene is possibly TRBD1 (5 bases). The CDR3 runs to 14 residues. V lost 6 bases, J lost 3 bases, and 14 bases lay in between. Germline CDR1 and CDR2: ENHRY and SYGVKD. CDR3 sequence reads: CAIRAITGDTEAFF. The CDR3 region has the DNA TGTGCCATCAGGGCAATTACGGGGGACACTGAAGCTTTCTTT.

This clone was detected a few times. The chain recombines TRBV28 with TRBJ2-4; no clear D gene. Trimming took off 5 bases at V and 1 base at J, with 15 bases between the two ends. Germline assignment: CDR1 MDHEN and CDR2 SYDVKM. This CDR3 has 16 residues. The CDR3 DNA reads TGTGCCAGCAGTCCCGTCCTCTTCGGGGCCAAAAACATTCAGTACTTC. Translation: CASSPVLFGAKNIQYF.

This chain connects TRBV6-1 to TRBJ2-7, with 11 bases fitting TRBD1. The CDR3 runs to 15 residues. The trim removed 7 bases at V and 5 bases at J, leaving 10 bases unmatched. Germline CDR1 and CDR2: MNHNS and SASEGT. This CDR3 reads CASTTAGTGGDEQYF. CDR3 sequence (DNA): TGTGCCAGCACTACGGCCGGGACAGGGGGAGACGAGCAGTACTTC.

The CDR3 DNA reads TGCGCCAGCAGCCGAGACAGGGGGCGCCGGGAAGCCACCTTC. It codes for CASSRDRGRREATF. This chain joins TRBV5-1 and TRBJ1-2, with 10 bases fitting TRBD1. Trimming removed 4 bases from V and 13 bases from J; junction bases left unmatched: 13. From germline, CDR1 is SGHRS and CDR2 YFSETQ. The CDR3 loop spans 14 amino acids.

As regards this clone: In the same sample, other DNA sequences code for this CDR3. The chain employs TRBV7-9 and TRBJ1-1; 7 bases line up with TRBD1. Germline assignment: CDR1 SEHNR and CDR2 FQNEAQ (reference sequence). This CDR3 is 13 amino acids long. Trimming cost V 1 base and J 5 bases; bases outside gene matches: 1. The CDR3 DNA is TGTGCCAGCAGCTTAGGACAGGGAACTGAAGCTTTCTTT. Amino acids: CASSLGQGTEAFF.

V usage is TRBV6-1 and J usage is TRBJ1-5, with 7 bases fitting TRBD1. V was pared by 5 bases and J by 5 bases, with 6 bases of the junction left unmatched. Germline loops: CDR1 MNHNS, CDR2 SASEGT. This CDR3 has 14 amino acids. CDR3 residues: CASSRQGRYQPQHF. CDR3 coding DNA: TGTGCCAGCAGTAGACAGGGTAGGTATCAGCCCCAGCATTTT.

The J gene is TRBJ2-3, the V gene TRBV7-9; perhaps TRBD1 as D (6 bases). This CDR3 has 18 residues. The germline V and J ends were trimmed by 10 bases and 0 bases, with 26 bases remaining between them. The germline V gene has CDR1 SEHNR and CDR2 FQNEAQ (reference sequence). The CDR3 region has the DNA TGTGCCACCACCAAGACAGGCCCGACGGCTCCTAGCACAGATACGCAGTATTTT. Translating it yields CATTKTGPTAPSTDTQYF.

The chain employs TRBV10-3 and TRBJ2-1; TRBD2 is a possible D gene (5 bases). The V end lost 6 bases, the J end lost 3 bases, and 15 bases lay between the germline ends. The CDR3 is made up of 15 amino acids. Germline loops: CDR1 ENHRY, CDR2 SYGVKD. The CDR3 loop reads CAISGGVGSYNEQFF. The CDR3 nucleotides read TGTGCCATCAGCGGAGGAGTGGGAAGCTACAATGAGCAGTTCTTC.

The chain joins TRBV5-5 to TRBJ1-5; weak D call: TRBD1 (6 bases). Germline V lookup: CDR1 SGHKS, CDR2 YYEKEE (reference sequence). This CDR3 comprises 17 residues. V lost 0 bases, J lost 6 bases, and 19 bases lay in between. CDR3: CASSLGPGGGEGQPQHF. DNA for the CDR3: TGTGCCAGCAGCTTGGGGCCGGGGGGGGGCGAGGGTCAGCCCCAGCATTTT. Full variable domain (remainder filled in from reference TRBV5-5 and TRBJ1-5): DAGVTQSPTHLIKTRGQQVTLRCSPISGHKSVSWYQQVLGQGPQFIFQYYEKEERGRGNFPDRFSARQFPNYSSELNVNALLLGDSALYLCASSLGPGGGEGQPQHFGDGTRLSIL.

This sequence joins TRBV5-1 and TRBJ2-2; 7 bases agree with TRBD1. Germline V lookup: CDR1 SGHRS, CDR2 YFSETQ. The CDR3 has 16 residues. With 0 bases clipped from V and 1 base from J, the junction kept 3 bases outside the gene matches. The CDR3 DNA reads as TGCGCCAGCAGCTTGGGACAGGGTTGGAACACCGGGGAGCTGTTTTTT. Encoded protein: CASSLGQGWNTGELFF.

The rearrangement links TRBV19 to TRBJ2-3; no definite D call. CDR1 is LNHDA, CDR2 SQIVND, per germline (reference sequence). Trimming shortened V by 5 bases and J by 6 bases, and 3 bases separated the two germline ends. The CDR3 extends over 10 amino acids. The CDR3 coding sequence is TGTGCCAGTAGTGAGGATACGCAGTATTTT. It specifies CASSEDTQYF.

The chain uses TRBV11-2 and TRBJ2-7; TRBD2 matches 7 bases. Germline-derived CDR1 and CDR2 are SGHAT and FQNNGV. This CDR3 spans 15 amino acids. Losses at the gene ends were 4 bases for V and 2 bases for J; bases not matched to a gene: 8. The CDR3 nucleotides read TGTGCCAGCAGCTACGACAGCGGGGAGACCTACGAGCAGTACTTC. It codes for CASSYDSGETYEQYF. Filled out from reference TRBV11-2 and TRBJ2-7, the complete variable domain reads EAGVAQSPRYKIIEKRQSVAFWCNPISGHATLYWYQQILGQGPKLLIQFQNNGVVDDSQLPKDRFSAERLKGVDSTLKIQPAKLEDSAVYLCASSYDSGETYEQYFGPGTRLTVT.